The present T cell receptor beta chain was sequenced within a study of cytomegalovirus exposure and HLA in healthy donors. Study findings and constraints: In a later analysis, TCR beta V- and J-gene trimming showed a link to a missense DCLRE1C variant. Most likely, a cluster of highly shared sequence variants arose as a sequencing artifact. Available immune exposure information covered CMV serostatus only.

In regard to this clone: Its antigen is currently unknown.

The CDR3 has 17 residues. Trimming at V came to 9 bases and at J to 4 bases, leaving 18 bases not matched to a gene. Germline loops: CDR1 MRHNA, CDR2 SNTAGT. In the PCR, 60 Vbeta and 13 Jbeta primers were used. Repertoires were generated with immunoSEQ multiplex PCR, while TCRdb's copy carries only in-frame clones and drops some. The table shows approximately 97,000 clones, with about 86% occurring only once. This chain links TRBV6-4 with TRBJ2-1; 7 bases align to TRBD2. Sequencing was done on a sample of PBMCs. This TCR came from an older woman in good health and CMV-seropositive. The CDR3 loop reads CASSYQPASGPYNEQFF. In DNA form, the CDR3 reads TGTGCCAGTTCCTATCAGCCGGCTAGCGGACCTTACAATGAGCAGTTCTTC.